This T cell receptor beta chain was recorded in a study of cytomegalovirus exposure and HLA in healthy donors. Study-wide results and caveats: CMV antigen specificity of three CMV-associated chains was confirmed in vitro. Presence/absence analyses treated sequencing depth as roughly uniform across donors.

As to this clone: Its cognate antigen is unknown.

The primer mix had 60 Vbeta and 13 Jbeta primers. Assay: immunoSEQ multiplex PCR; the TCRdb copy retains only in-frame clones and omits some. Of 140,000 to 150,000 clones in the sample, 60% to 80% were seen once. Healthy bone marrow donors made up the donor group. The CDR3 has 14 amino acids. Per germline, CDR1 PRHDT and CDR2 FYEKMQ (reference sequence). The ends lost 1 base at V and 4 bases at J; junction bases unmatched: 3. The J gene is TRBJ2-7, the V gene TRBV13, with 8 bases identical to TRBD2. The sequenced material came from PBMCs. The clonotype originates from a male donor in good health and CMV-seronegative. CDR3 nucleotides: TGTGCCAGCAGCTTAGCGGGGGGGCCGTACGAGCAGTACTTC. Protein product: CASSLAGGPYEQYF.